This T cell receptor (beta chain) emerged from a study of graft-versus-host responses after intestinal transplantation. Assay used: immunoSEQ multiplex PCR; TCRdb lists only in-frame clones, some missing. The data hold about 93,000 clones, with approximately 95% observed a single time. J gave up 4 bases and V 6 bases, and 8 bases lay outside the gene matches. Germline V gene sequence: CDR1 LNHDA, CDR2 SQIVND (reference sequence). CDR3 length equals 14 residues. As to this clone: Its antigen is unknown.

The genes are TRBV19 and TRBJ1-2; 7 positions agree with TRBD1. The starting material was unstimulated CD8+ T cells sorted from spleen or lymph node cells, obtained before intestinal transplant. The clonotype originates from a human donor who received an intestinal transplant. CDR3 residues: CASSPGPGGYGYTF. Here the CDR3 DNA reads TGTGCCAGTAGCCCGGGGCCAGGGGGCTATGGCTACACCTTC. Variable domain in full (rest from reference TRBV19 and TRBJ1-2): DGGITQSPKYLFRKEGQNVTLSCEQNLNHDAMYWYRQDPGQGLRLIYYSQIVNDFQKGDIAEGYSVSREKKESFPLTVTSAQKNPTAFYLCASSPGPGGYGYTFGSGTRLTVV.